A single sample is the source of the 5 T cell receptor beta chains below, sequenced in a study of technical replicates of blood from several donors. Sequencing was performed with immunoSEQ multiplex PCR; in TCRdb, only in-frame clones are kept and a portion is missing. Here the sample spans fewer than 100,000 clones, roughly 95% being singletons. The source material was T cells isolated from PBMCs. The receptors derive from a human donor in good health.

This clone has more than one count but fewer than ten. The V gene is TRBV27, the J gene TRBJ1-1; D uncertain. The CDR3 consists of 14 residues. Trimming pared 5 bases from V and 2 bases from J, leaving 12 bases between. Germline V gives CDR1 MNHEY, CDR2 SMNVEV (reference sequence). In DNA, the CDR3 is TGTGCCAGCAGTATCCCGGGAGGCAACACTGAAGCTTTCTTT. Its translation is CASSIPGGNTEAFF.

The sample holds one count of this clone. V gene TRBV7-6 combines with J gene TRBJ2-1; 7 positions match TRBD1. CDR3 length: 13 amino acids. Trimming cost V 7 bases and J 9 bases; bases outside gene matches: 9. Germline V gene lookup returns CDR1 SGHVS and CDR2 FNYEAQ. The CDR3 DNA follows: TGTGCCAGCAAAAAACAGGGGTTGAGTGAGCAGTTCTTC. It encodes CASKKQGLSEQFF.

The CDR3: CATSDRANTEAFF. The CDR3 bases are TGTGCCACCAGTGACAGGGCGAACACTGAAGCTTTCTTT. V and J are TRBV5-6 and TRBJ1-1; 7 positions match TRBD1. This CDR3 region has 13 residues. After removal of 9 bases from V and 1 base from J, the junction contained 6 bases not matched to a gene. CDR1 and CDR2 (germline): SGHDT, YYEEEE.

This sequence joins TRBV4-1 and TRBJ1-5; D gene uncertain. The CDR3 spans 13 residues. Germline assignment: CDR1 MGHRA and CDR2 YSYEKL. The ends were cut back, 0 bases at V and 11 bases at J, with 11 bases in the middle. CDR3 DNA sequence: TGCGCCAGCAGCCAAGATCCCTTCCGGGCCCAGCATTTT. Its translation: CASSQDPFRAQHF.

J is TRBJ1-1 and V is TRBV7-9; D is perhaps TRBD1 (6 bases). The germline gives CDR1 SEHNR, CDR2 FQNEAQ (reference sequence). Trimming left V 2 bases short and J 10 bases short, with 17 bases between. The CDR3 is made up of 14 amino acids. The CDR3 DNA reads TGTGCCAGCAGCTTAAATGAGGGGGAAATGGTAGCTTTCTTT. It codes for CASSLNEGEMVAFF. Using reference TRBV7-9 and TRBJ1-1 for the parts outside the CDR3, the full variable domain is DTGVSQNPRHKITKRGQNVTFRCDPISEHNRLYWYRQTLGQGPEFLTYFQNEAQLEKSRLLSDRFSAERPKGSFSTLEIQRTEQGDSAMYLCASSLNEGEMVAFFGQGTRLTVV.